Below, 7 T cell receptor beta chains from the same sample are listed, as sequenced in a study of T cell changes during pregnancy in multiple sclerosis. Libraries were prepared by immunoSEQ multiplex PCR; TCRdb keeps only in-frame clonotypes and omits some of them. This sample has roughly 25,000 clones, with nearly 90% found just once. The material was CD8+ T cells from peripheral blood mononuclear cells, obtained in the second trimester of pregnancy. These receptors all come from a female donor with multiple sclerosis, enrolled in a pregnancy study.

The chain joins TRBV5-4 to TRBJ1-2, with TRBD1 matching 7 bases. J was trimmed by 0 bases and V by 4 bases; bases with no gene match: 6. The CDR3 has 15 amino acids. Germline assignment: CDR1 SGHNT and CDR2 YYREEE (reference sequence). DNA for the CDR3: TGTGCCAGCAGCCGACGGGACAGAGCTAACTATGGCTACACCTTC. Residues: CASSRRDRANYGYTF.

Only a few counts were recorded for this clone. The chain carries TRBV19 and TRBJ2-3, with D possibly being TRBD1 (5 bases). The germline V and J ends were trimmed by 11 bases and 6 bases, with 9 bases remaining between them. CDR3 length: 10 amino acids. Germline V lookup: CDR1 LNHDA, CDR2 SQIVND (reference sequence). CDR3 nucleotide sequence: TGTGCCTCTGGGGCCGATACGCAGTATTTT. This gives the protein CASGADTQYF. Filled out from reference TRBV19 and TRBJ2-3, the complete variable domain reads DGGITQSPKYLFRKEGQNVTLSCEQNLNHDAMYWYRQDPGQGLRLIYYSQIVNDFQKGDIAEGYSVSREKKESFPLTVTSAQKNPTAFYLCASGADTQYFGPGTRLTVL.

The chain joins TRBV28 to TRBJ2-7, with D perhaps matching TRBD2 (5 bases). From germline, CDR1 is MDHEN and CDR2 SYDVKM. The length of the CDR3 is 14 residues. The V and J ends lost 6 bases and 3 bases respectively, with 15 bases between them. The CDR3 DNA reads as TGTGCCAGCAGGCAAAGGGTAGGAGGCTACGAGCAGTACTTC. Translating it yields CASRQRVGGYEQYF.

The rearrangement links TRBV18 to TRBJ1-2, with D perhaps matching TRBD1 (6 bases). V dropped 5 bases and J dropped 8 bases, with 12 bases sitting between them. CDR3 length equals 12 residues. CDR1 and CDR2 (germline): KGHSH, LQKENI. The CDR3 DNA follows: TGTGCCAGCTCAAAGGGGGGGGACGGCTACACCTTC. Translating gives CASSKGGDGYTF. The entire variable domain, with the rest obtained from reference TRBV18 and TRBJ1-2, is as follows: NAGVMQNPRHLVRRRGQEARLRCSPMKGHSHVYWYRQLPEEGLKFMVYLQKENIIDESGMPKERFSAEFPKEGPSILRIQQVVRGDSAAYFCASSKGGDGYTFGSGTRLTVV.

This chain connects TRBV6-5 to TRBJ1-4; a weak D match, TRBD1 (5 bases). The CDR3 is 14 residues long. V was clipped by 2 bases and J by 8 bases, with 12 bases between them. The germline V gene encodes CDR1 MNHEY and CDR2 SVGAGI. The CDR3 DNA sequence: TGTGCCAGCAGTTACGGGGGGGGGAGCGAAAAACTGTTTTTT. The encoded protein is CASSYGGGSEKLFF.

The chain joins TRBV27 to TRBJ2-5; maybe TRBD2 (5 bases). The CDR3 loop spans 22 amino acids. CDR1 and CDR2 from the germline V gene are MNHEY and SMNVEV (reference sequence). The V end lost 2 bases, the J end lost 5 bases, and 36 bases lay between the germline ends. The CDR3 nucleotides read TGTGCCAGCAGTTTAGGAGGTCGTTTCGGACCTAGGAACTCCGTAGGGATGGAGACCCAGTACTTC. It translates to CASSLGGRFGPRNSVGMETQYF.

The chain links TRBV7-9 to TRBJ2-1; maybe TRBD1 (5 bases). The V and J ends lost 3 bases and 0 bases respectively, with 18 bases between them. The CDR3 has 18 amino acids. Per the germline V gene, CDR1 is SEHNR and CDR2 is FQNEAQ (reference sequence). CDR3 DNA sequence: TGTGCCAGCAGCTTCCCGACCAGGGCAATCGTCTCCTACAATGAGCAGTTCTTC. It encodes CASSFPTRAIVSYNEQFF.